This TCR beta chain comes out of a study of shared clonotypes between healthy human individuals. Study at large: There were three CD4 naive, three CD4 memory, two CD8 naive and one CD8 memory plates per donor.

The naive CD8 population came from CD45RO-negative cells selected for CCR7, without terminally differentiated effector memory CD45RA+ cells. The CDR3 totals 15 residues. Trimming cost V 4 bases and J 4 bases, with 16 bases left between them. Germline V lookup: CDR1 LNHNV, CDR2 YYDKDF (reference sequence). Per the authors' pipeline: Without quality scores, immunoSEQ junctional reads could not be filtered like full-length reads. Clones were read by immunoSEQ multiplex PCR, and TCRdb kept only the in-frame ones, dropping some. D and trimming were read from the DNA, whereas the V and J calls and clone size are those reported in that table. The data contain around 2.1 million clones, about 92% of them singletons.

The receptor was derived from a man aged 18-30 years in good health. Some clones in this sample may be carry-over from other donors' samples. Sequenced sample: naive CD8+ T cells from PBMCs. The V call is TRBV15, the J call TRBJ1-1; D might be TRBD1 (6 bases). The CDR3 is CATSKHLEGVTEAFF. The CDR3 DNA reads TGTGCCACCAGCAAGCATTTGGAGGGGGTCACTGAAGCTTTCTTT.